This TCR beta chain was sequenced in a study of T cell changes during pregnancy in multiple sclerosis. TCRdb's copy holds only in-frame clones and misses some; the assay was immunoSEQ multiplex PCR. The sample gives 55,000 to 75,000 clones, approximately 89% of which show up once; about 1.3% is in the top ten. Germline CDR1 and CDR2: MNHEY and SMNVEV (reference sequence). The CDR3 has 17 amino acids. Trimming cost V 3 bases and J 1 base, with 13 bases left between them. The TCR was taken from a female donor in good health, enrolled as a control in a pregnancy study. This material consisted of peripheral blood, taken in the third trimester of pregnancy. This chain uses TRBV27 with TRBJ2-6, with D maybe TRBD2 (6 bases). CDR3 sequence: CASSLTVGLSGANVLTF. The CDR3 DNA reads TGTGCCAGCAGTTTGACAGTTGGACTATCTGGGGCCAACGTCCTGACTTTC.